The clone carrying this T cell receptor beta chain was detected only once. This record comes from a study of shared clonotypes between healthy human individuals. Between the trimmed V and J ends, which lost 7 bases and 6 bases, there was a span of 8 bases. The CDR3 totals 12 residues. Germline CDR1 reads SGHDT; CDR2 reads YYEEEE. Each cell subset's genomic DNA was divided evenly among several immunoSEQ plates. This table comes from immunoSEQ multiplex PCR, and its TCRdb copy is limited to in-frame clones, with some not included. The sample has about 2 million clones, 85% to 95% seen once. Input material: naive CD4+ T cells sorted from blood. This sample's subset: CD45RA+ positively selected. The chain is built from TRBV5-6 and TRBJ1-6; unclear D gene. The TCR was taken from a man in his late teens or twenties in good health. CDR3 residues: CASAFSNSPLHF. The CDR3 DNA reads TGTGCCAGCGCTTTTAGTAATTCACCCCTCCACTTT.